This T cell receptor beta chain was sequenced for a study of Ad26.COV2.S vaccination and SARS-CoV-2 variants. Study conclusions and caveats: Substantial post-vaccination breadth of spike-specific CD8+ and CD4+ T cell responses was reported. Responses of T cells in total may have been underestimated by the TCR breadth and depth analyses. Placebo and vaccine recipients had non-spike TCR breadth that was similar.

Method: immunoSEQ multiplex PCR; TCRdb's copy keeps in-frame clones and lacks some. The data contain fewer than 400,000 clones, 80% to 90% of them seen just once; the ten biggest clones take up 3% to 3.5%. Note on this clone: Antigen unknown.

Treatment noted: some 20 received Ad26.COV2.S at low or high dose, single or two shots; about five received placebo; per-sample allocation not given. Sampling was done on day 63 after the first vaccine or placebo injection. Expressing Wuhan-strain SARS-CoV-2 spike, an Ad26 vector served as the vaccine. The material sequenced was peripheral blood, taken in a trial of Ad26.COV2.S vaccine versus placebo. The sequence was collected from a person between 18 and 60 years old who received the Ad26.COV2.S COVID-19 vaccine or a placebo.

The CDR3 nucleotides are TGTGCCAGCAGCGAGCAGGCCGATTTCTACGAGCAGTACTTC. It translates to CASSEQADFYEQYF. The chain joins TRBV9 to TRBJ2-7; D uncertain. Trimming pared 3 bases from V and 3 bases from J, leaving 13 bases between. CDR3 length equals 14 residues. The germline V gene encodes CDR1 SGDLS and CDR2 YYNGEE.